Here is one TCR beta chain with its context. How the authors handled the data: Amplifying reference gene primers gave estimates of nucleated cell counts. The data were produced by immunoSEQ multiplex PCR, yet TCRdb's version contains in-frame clones alone and is incomplete. V, J and clone size were drawn from that table, and D and trimming were deduced from the DNA. The sample yields fewer than 400,000 clones, roughly 86% seen once. These data originate in a study of blood T cell repertoires in COVID-19. Study context: Acute-phase and convalescent COVID-19 samples originated in the United States, Italy and Spain.

The germline CDR1 and CDR2 sequences are MGHRA and YSYEKL. The CDR3 is 13 amino acids. Trimming cost V 3 bases and J 13 bases; bases outside gene matches: 8. The TCR originated in a woman aged 25-40 years with COVID-19, enrolled during active disease. V gene TRBV4-1 combines with J gene TRBJ2-3; TRBD1 matches 9 bases. Sequences were obtained from peripheral blood. The CDR3 DNA reads as TGCGCCAGCAGCCAGGAGGAGGGGACAGGGAAGTATTTT. Translation gives CASSQEEGTGKYF.